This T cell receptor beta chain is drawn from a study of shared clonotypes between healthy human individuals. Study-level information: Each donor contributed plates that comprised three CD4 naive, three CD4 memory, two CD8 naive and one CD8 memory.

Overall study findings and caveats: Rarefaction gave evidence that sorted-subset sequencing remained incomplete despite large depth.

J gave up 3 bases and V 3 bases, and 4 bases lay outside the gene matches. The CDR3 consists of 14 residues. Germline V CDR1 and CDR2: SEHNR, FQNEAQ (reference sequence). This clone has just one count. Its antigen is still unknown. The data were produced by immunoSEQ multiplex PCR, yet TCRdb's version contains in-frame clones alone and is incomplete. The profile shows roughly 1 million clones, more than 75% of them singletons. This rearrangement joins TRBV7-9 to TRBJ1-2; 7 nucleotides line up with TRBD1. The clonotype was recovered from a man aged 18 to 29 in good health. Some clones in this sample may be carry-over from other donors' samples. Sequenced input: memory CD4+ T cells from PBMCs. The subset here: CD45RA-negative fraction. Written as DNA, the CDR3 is TGTGCCAGCAGCTTTACAGGGGACCACTATGGCTACACCTTC. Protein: CASSFTGDHYGYTF.